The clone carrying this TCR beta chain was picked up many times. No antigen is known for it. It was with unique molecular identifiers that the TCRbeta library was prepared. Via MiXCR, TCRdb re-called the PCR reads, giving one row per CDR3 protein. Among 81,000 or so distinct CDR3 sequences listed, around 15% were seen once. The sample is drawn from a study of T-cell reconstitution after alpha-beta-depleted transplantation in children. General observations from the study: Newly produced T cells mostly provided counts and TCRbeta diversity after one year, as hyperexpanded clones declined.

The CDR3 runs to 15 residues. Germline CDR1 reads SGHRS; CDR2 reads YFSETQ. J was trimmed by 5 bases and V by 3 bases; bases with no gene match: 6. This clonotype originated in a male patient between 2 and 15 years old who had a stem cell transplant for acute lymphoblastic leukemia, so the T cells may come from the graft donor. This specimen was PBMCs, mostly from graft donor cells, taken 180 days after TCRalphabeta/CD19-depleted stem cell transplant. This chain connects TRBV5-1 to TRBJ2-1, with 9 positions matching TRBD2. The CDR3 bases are TGCGCCAGCAGCTACGTAGCGGGGGCAGACAATGAGCAGTTCTTC. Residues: CASSYVAGADNEQFF.